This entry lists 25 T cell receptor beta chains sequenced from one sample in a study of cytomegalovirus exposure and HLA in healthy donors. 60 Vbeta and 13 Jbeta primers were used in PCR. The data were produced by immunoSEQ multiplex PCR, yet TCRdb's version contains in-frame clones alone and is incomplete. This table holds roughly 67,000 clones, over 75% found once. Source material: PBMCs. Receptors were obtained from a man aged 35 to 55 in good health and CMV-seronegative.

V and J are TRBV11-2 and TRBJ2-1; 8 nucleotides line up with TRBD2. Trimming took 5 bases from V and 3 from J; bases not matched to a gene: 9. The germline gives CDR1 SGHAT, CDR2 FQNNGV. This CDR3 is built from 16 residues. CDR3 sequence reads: CASSPIRGGRYNEQFF. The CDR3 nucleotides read TGTGCCAGCAGCCCGATCCGGGGGGGCCGCTACAATGAGCAGTTCTTC.

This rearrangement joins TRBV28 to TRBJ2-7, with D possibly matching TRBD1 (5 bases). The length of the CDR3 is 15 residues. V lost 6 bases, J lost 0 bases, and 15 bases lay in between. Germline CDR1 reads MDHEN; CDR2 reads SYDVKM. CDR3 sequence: CASSDHRDSSYEQYF. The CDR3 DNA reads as TGTGCCAGCAGCGACCACAGAGACAGCTCCTACGAGCAGTACTTC.

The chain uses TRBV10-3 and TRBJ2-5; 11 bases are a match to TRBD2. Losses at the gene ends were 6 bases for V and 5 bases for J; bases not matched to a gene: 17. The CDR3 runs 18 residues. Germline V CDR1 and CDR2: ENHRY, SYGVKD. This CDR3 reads CAISSVRSSGGSLETQYF. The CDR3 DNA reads TGTGCCATCAGCTCCGTACGGTCTAGCGGGGGGAGTCTCGAGACCCAGTACTTC.

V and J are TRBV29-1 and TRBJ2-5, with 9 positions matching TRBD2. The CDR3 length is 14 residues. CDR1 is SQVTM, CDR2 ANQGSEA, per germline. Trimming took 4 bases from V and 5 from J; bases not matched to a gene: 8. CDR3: CSVGAGGPGETQYF. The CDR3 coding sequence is TGCAGCGTTGGGGCGGGAGGGCCGGGCGAGACCCAGTACTTC.

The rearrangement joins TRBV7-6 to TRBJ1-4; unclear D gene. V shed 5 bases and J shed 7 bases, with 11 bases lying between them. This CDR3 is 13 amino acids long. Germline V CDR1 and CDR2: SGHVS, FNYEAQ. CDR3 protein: CASSPRAGEKLFF. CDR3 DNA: TGTGCCAGCAGCCCCCGGGCGGGTGAAAAACTGTTTTTT.

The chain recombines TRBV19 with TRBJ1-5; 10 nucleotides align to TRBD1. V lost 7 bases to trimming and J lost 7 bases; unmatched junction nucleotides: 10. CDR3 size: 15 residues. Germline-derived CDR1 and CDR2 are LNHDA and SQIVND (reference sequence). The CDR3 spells CASIAGDRGFQPQHF. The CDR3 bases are TGTGCCAGTATCGCTGGGGACAGGGGATTCCAGCCCCAGCATTTT. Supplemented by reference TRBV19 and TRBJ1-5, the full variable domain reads DGGITQSPKYLFRKEGQNVTLSCEQNLNHDAMYWYRQDPGQGLRLIYYSQIVNDFQKGDIAEGYSVSREKKESFPLTVTSAQKNPTAFYLCASIAGDRGFQPQHFGDGTRLSIL.

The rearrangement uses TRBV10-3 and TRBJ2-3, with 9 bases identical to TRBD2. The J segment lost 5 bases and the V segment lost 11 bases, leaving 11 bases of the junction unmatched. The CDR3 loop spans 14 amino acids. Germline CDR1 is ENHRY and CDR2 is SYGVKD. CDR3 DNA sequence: TGTGCCTCCTCCGTAGCGGGAGCCGTAGATACGCAGTATTTT. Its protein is CASSVAGAVDTQYF.

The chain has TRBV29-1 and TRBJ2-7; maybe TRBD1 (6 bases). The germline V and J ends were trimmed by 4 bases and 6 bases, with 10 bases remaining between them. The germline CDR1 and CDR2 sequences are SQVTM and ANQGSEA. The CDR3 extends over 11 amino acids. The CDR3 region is CSVGVGGEQYF. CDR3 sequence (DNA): TGCAGCGTTGGGGTAGGGGGCGAGCAGTACTTC.

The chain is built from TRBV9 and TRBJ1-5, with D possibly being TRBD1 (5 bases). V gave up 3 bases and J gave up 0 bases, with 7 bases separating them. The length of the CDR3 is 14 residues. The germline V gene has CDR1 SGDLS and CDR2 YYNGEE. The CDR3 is CASSGGLSNQPQHF. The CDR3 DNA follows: TGTGCCAGCAGCGGGGGCCTTAGCAATCAGCCCCAGCATTTT.

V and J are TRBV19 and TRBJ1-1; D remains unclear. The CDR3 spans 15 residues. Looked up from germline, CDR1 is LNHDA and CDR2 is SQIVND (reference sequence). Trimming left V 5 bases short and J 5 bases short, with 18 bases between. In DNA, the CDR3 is TGTGCCAGTAGTCCGCCGGCGAGGTGGGTTACTGAAGCTTTCTTT. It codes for CASSPPARWVTEAFF.

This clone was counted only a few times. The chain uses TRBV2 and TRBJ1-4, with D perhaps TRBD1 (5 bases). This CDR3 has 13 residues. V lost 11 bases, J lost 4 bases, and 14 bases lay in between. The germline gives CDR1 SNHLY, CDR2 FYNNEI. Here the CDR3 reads CAGHNQGNEKLFF. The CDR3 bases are TGTGCCGGCCATAATCAGGGTAATGAAAAACTGTTTTTT.

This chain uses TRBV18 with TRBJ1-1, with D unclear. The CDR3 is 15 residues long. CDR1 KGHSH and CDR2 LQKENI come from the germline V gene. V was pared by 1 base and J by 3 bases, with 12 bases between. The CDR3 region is CASSPQTGWDTEAFF. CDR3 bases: TGTGCCAGCTCACCACAGACGGGATGGGACACTGAAGCTTTCTTT. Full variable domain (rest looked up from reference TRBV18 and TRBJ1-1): NAGVMQNPRHLVRRRGQEARLRCSPMKGHSHVYWYRQLPEEGLKFMVYLQKENIIDESGMPKERFSAEFPKEGPSILRIQQVVRGDSAAYFCASSPQTGWDTEAFFGQGTRLTVV.

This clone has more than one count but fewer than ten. CDR3 nucleotides: TGTGCCAGCAGACTACGGGAGGTAGAAGCTTTCTTT. This sequence encodes CASRLREVEAFF. V and J are TRBV6-1 and TRBJ1-1; D is ambiguous. The CDR3 is 12 amino acids. Trimming shortened V by 6 bases and J by 8 bases, and 13 bases separated the two germline ends. Per the germline V gene, CDR1 is MNHNS and CDR2 is SASEGT.

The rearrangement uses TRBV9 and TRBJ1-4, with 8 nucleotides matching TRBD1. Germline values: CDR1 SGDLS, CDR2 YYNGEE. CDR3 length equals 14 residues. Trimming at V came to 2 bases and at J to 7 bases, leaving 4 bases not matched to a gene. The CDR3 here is CASSVRGQGEKLFF. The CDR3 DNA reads TGTGCCAGCAGCGTCAGAGGACAGGGTGAAAAACTGTTTTTT.

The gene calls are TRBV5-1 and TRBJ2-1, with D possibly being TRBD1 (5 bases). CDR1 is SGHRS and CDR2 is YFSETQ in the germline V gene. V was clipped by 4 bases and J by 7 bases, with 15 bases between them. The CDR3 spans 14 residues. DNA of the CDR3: TGCGCCAGCAGCGTAGAGCCAGGGCCAAATGAGCAGTTCTTC. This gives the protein CASSVEPGPNEQFF. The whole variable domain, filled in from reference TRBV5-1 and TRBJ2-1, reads KAGVTQTPRYLIKTRGQQVTLSCSPISGHRSVSWYQQTPGQGLQFLFEYFSETQRNKGNFPGRFSGRQFSNSRSEMNVSTLELGDSALYLCASSVEPGPNEQFFGPGTRLTVL.

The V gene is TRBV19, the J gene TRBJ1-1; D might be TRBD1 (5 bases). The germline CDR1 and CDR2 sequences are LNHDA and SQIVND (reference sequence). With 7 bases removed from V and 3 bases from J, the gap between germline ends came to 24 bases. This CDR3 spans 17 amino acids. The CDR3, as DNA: TGTGCCAGTAATCCCCGCGGGGCAGGGCGGCGAGACACTGAAGCTTTCTTT. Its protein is CASNPRGAGRRDTEAFF. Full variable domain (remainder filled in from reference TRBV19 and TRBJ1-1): DGGITQSPKYLFRKEGQNVTLSCEQNLNHDAMYWYRQDPGQGLRLIYYSQIVNDFQKGDIAEGYSVSREKKESFPLTVTSAQKNPTAFYLCASNPRGAGRRDTEAFFGQGTRLTVV.

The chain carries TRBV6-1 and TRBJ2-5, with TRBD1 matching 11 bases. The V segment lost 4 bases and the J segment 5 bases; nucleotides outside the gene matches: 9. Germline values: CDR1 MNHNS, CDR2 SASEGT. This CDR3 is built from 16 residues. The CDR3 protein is CASSVPGQGVGETQYF. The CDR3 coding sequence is TGTGCCAGCAGTGTCCCGGGACAGGGGGTTGGGGAGACCCAGTACTTC.

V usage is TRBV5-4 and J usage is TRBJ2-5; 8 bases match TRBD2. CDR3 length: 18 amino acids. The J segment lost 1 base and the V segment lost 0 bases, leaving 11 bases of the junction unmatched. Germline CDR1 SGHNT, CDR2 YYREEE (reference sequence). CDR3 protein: CASSLGPYIGGGQETQYF. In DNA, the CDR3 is TGTGCCAGCAGCTTGGGGCCTTACATCGGGGGGGGCCAAGAGACCCAGTACTTC.

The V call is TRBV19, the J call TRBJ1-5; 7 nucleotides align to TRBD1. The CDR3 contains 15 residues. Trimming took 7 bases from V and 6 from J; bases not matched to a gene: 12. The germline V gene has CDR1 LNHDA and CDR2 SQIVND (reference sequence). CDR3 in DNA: TGTGCCAGTACCTCAGGGACAGTGACGATTCAGCCCCAGCATTTT. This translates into CASTSGTVTIQPQHF.

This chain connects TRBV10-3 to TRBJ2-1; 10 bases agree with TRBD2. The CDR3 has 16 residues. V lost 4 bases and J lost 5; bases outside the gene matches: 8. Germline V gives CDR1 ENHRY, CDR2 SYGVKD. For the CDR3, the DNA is TGTGCCATCAGTGTCTATAGCGGGAGGAGCAACAATGAGCAGTTCTTC. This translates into CAISVYSGRSNNEQFF.

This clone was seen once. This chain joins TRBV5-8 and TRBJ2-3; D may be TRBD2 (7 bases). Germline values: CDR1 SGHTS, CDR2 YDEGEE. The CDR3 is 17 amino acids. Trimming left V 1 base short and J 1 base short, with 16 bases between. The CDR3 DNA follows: TGTGCCAGCAGCTTGCGGGGGGCTAGCGTGGGCACAGATACGCAGTATTTT. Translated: CASSLRGASVGTDTQYF.

Here the CDR3 reads CAISASGGNYGYTF. In nucleotides, the CDR3 is TGTGCCATCAGTGCCTCAGGGGGCAACTATGGCTACACCTTC. The chain is built from TRBV10-3 and TRBJ1-2, with TRBD1 matching 8 bases. There are 14 residues in the CDR3. The V gene's germline CDR1 is ENHRY and CDR2 SYGVKD. V was clipped by 4 bases and J by 2 bases; unmatched bases: 3.

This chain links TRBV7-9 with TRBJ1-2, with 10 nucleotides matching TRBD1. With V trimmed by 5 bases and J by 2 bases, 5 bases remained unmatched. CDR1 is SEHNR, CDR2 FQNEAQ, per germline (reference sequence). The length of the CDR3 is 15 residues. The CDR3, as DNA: TGTGCCAGCAGCGACCTGGACAGGGGGAACTATGGCTACACCTTC. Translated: CASSDLDRGNYGYTF.

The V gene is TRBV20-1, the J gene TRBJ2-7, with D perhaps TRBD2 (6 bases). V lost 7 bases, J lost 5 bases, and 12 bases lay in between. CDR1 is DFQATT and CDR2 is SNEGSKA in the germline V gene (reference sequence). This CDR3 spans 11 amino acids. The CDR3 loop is CSVGEDHEQYF. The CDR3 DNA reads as TGCAGTGTAGGGGAGGACCACGAGCAGTACTTC.

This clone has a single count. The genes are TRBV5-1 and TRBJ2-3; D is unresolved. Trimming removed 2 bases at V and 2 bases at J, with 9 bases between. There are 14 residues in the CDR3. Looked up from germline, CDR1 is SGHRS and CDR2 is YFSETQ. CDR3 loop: CASSFSSLTDTQYF. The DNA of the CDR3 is TGCGCCAGCAGCTTTTCCTCACTCACAGATACGCAGTATTTT. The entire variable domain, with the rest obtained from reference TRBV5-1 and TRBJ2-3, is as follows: KAGVTQTPRYLIKTRGQQVTLSCSPISGHRSVSWYQQTPGQGLQFLFEYFSETQRNKGNFPGRFSGRQFSNSRSEMNVSTLELGDSALYLCASSFSSLTDTQYFGPGTRLTVL.